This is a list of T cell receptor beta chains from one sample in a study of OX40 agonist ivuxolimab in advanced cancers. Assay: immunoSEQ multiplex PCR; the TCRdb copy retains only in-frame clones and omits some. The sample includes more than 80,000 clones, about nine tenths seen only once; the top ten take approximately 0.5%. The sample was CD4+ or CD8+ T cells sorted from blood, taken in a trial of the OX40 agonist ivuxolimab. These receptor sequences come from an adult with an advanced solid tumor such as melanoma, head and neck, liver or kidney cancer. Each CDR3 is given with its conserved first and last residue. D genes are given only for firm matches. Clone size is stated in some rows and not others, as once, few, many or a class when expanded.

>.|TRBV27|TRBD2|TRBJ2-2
CASRQAGAKDTGELFF
TGTGCCAGCAGACAAGCGGGGGCCAAGGACACCGGGGAGCTGTTTTTT
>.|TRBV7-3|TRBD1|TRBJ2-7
CASSLRTGGFEQYF
TGTGCCAGCAGCTTGAGGACAGGGGGGTTCGAGCAGTACTTC
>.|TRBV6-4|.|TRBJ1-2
CASSDNPRAGAYGYTF
TGTGCCAGCAGTGACAACCCGCGGGCAGGGGCATATGGCTACACCTTC
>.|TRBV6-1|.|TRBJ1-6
CASSELGSPLHF
TGTGCCAGCAGTGAACTCGGTTCACCCCTCCACTTT
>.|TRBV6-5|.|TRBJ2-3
CASSRTSSWTDTQYF
TGTGCCAGCAGCCGCACTAGTTCATGGACAGATACGCAGTATTTT
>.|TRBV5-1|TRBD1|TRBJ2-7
CASSSGQENYEQYF
TGCGCCAGCAGCTCGGGACAGGAGAACTACGAGCAGTACTTC
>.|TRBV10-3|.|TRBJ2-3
CAISGPTDTQYF
TGTGCCATCAGTGGACCCACAGATACGCAGTATTTT
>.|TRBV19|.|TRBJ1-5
CASNFRTDSNQPQHF
TGTGCCAGTAACTTCCGGACAGATAGCAATCAGCCCCAGCATTTT
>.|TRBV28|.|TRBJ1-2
CASTARGLYGYTF
TGTGCCAGCACCGCGCGCGGCCTCTATGGCTACACCTTC
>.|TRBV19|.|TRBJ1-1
CASSMLGYGDRENTEAFF
TGTGCCAGTAGTATGTTAGGGTATGGGGATCGGGAGAACACTGAAGCTTTCTTT
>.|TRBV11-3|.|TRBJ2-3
CASSLARGRTDTQYF
TGTGCCAGCAGCTTAGCTCGGGGGCGCACAGATACGCAGTATTTT
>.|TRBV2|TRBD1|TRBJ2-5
CASSRDRGIQETQYF
TGTGCCAGCAGCCGGGACAGGGGGATCCAAGAGACCCAGTACTTC
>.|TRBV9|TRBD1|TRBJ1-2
CASSPAPGTDYGYTF
TGTGCCAGCAGCCCAGCTCCGGGGACAGACTATGGCTACACCTTC
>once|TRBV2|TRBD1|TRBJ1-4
CASSGQGYASEKLFF
TGTGCCAGCAGTGGACAGGGGTACGCATCTGAAAAACTGTTTTTT
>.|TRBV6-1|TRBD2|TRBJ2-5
CASSAYLTGYDGGGDETQYF
TGTGCCAGCAGTGCCTACTTGACAGGTTACGACGGGGGGGGCGACGAGACCCAGTACTTC
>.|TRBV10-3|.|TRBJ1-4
CAISSREGANEKLFF
TGTGCCATCAGTTCTCGGGAAGGGGCTAATGAAAAACTGTTTTTT
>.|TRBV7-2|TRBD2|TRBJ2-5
CASSLYSAGGPPETQYF
TGTGCCAGCAGCTTATATTCTGCGGGGGGGCCACCGGAGACCCAGTACTTC
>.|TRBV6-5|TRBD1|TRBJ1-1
CASSRQGGATEAFF
TGTGCCAGCAGCCGCCAGGGGGGGGCCACTGAAGCTTTCTTT
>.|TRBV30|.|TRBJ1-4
CAWSTQGVEKLFF
TGTGCCTGGAGTACACAGGGAGTTGAAAAACTGTTTTTT
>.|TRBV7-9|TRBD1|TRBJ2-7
CASSRQGYEQYF
TGTGCCAGCAGCCGACAGGGTTACGAGCAGTACTTC
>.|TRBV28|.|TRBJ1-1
CASSFVMDTEAFF
TGTGCCAGCAGTTTTGTAATGGACACTGAAGCTTTCTTT
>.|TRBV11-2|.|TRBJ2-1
CASSSERWGYNEQFF
TGTGCCAGCAGCTCAGAACGGTGGGGCTACAATGAGCAGTTCTTC
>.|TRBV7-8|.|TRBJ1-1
CASSQGQIGNTEAFF
TGTGCCAGCAGCCAAGGGCAAATTGGGAACACTGAAGCTTTCTTT
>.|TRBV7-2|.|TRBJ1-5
CASSLVSYQPQHF
TGTGCCAGCAGCTTAGTGAGCTATCAGCCCCAGCATTTT
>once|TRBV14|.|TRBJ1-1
CASTRSAGGHGEAFF
TGTGCCAGCACCCGATCGGCTGGGGGGCACGGCGAAGCTTTCTTT
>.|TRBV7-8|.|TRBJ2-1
CASSYFWGVRYNEQFF
TGTGCCAGCAGCTACTTCTGGGGGGTGAGGTACAATGAGCAGTTCTTC
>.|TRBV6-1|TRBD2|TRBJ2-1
CASSAGLAGDREQFF
TGTGCCAGCAGTGCCGGACTAGCGGGGGACCGGGAGCAGTTCTTC
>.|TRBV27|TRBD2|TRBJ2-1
CASMRWGGNEQFF
TGTGCCAGCATGCGTTGGGGGGGCAATGAGCAGTTCTTC
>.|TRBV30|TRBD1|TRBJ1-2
CAWSPGGYGYTF
TGTGCCTGGAGTCCAGGGGGGTATGGCTACACCTTC
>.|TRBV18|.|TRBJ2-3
CASAPRSPNTDTQYF
TGTGCCAGCGCCCCCCGGTCCCCTAACACAGATACGCAGTATTTT
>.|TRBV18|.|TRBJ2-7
CASSPSRTAYEQYF
TGTGCCAGCTCACCCTCTAGGACAGCTTACGAGCAGTACTTC
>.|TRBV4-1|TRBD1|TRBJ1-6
CASSQDRTSVVSYNSPLHF
TGCGCCAGCAGCCAGGACAGGACCAGCGTCGTTTCCTATAATTCACCCCTCCACTTT
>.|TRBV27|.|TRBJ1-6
CASRTASSYNSPLHF
TGTGCCAGCAGGACTGCCAGCTCCTATAATTCACCCCTCCACTTT
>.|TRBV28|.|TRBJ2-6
CASSFDGSSSGANVLTF
TGTGCCAGCAGTTTCGACGGATCCAGCTCTGGGGCCAACGTCCTGACTTTC
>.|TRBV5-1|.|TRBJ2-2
CASSPPAGNTGELFF
TGCGCCAGCAGCCCCCCGGCAGGGAACACCGGGGAGCTGTTTTTT
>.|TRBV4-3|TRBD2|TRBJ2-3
CASSQVSGGGDTQYF
TGCGCCAGCAGCCAAGTTTCGGGGGGGGGTGATACGCAGTATTTT
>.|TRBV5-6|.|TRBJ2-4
CASTSQSGSSNIQYF
TGTGCCAGCACCTCCCAATCCGGGTCTTCAAACATTCAGTACTTC
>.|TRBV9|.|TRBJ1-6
CASSPTPGYNSPLHF
TGTGCCAGCAGCCCCACCCCCGGGTATAATTCACCCCTCCACTTT
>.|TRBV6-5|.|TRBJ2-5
CASSYGRAKGETQYF
TGTGCCAGCAGTTACGGCAGGGCGAAGGGAGAGACCCAGTACTTC
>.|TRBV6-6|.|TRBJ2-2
CASSLNRADTGELFF
TGTGCCAGCAGTTTGAACAGGGCCGACACCGGGGAGCTGTTTTTT
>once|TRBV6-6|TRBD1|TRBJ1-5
CASSSRQGTQPQHF
TGTGCCAGCAGTTCCCGACAGGGAACTCAGCCCCAGCATTTT
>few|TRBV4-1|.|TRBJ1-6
CASSQSGSHNSPLHF
TGCGCCAGCAGCCAATCTGGCAGCCATAATTCACCCCTCCACTTT
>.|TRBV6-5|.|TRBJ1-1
CASSYSRTTAGAFF
TGTGCCAGCAGTTACTCTAGGACAACCGCGGGAGCTTTCTTT
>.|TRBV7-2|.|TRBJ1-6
CASRIQGRLSPLHF
TGTGCCAGCAGGATCCAAGGGAGGCTTTCACCCCTCCACTTT
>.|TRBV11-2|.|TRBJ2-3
CASSLGLSTDTQYF
TGTGCCAGCAGCTTAGGACTTAGCACAGATACGCAGTATTTT
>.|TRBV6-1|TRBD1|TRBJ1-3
CASSRDSSGNTIYF
TGTGCCAGCAGTCGGGACAGCTCTGGAAACACCATATATTTT
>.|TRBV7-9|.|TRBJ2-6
CASSFGSPSGANVLTF
TGTGCCAGCAGCTTTGGGTCCCCCTCTGGGGCCAACGTCCTGACTTTC
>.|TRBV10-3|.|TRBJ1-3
CATRGASGNTIYF
TGTGCCACAAGGGGGGCCTCTGGAAACACCATATATTTT
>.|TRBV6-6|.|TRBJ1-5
CASVEGWGNQPQHF
TGTGCCAGCGTGGAGGGATGGGGAAATCAGCCCCAGCATTTT
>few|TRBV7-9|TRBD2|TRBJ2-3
CATSPQAGGTDTQYF
TGTGCCACCTCACCCCAAGCGGGGGGCACAGATACGCAGTATTTT
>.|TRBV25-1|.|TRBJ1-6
CASSGSGLSYNSPLHF
TGTGCCAGCAGTGGATCAGGATTGTCCTATAATTCACCCCTCCACTTT
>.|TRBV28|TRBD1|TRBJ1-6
CASSLGQGNSPLHF
TGTGCCAGCAGCCTAGGACAGGGGAATTCACCCCTCCACTTT
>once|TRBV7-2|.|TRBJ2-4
CASSLESGPQNIQYF
TGTGCCAGCAGCTTAGAGTCGGGCCCCCAGAACATTCAGTACTTC
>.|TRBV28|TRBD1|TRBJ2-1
CASSTRAHRGNEQFF
TGTGCCAGCAGCACACGAGCCCACAGGGGCAATGAGCAGTTCTTC
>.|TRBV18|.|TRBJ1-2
CASSPGGDGYTF
TGTGCCAGCTCACCAGGAGGGGACGGCTACACCTTC